These 26 T cell receptor beta chains originate from one sample sequenced in a study of monozygotic twins with inflammatory bowel disease. TCRdb reworked the 5' RACE reads into one entry per CDR3 protein, no DNA. This sample's table reports 110,000 or so distinct CDR3 sequences. The sequencing input was blood. The receptors here all came from a human donor with ulcerative colitis or Crohn's disease, or a healthy co-twin of an affected twin (not recorded which).

The chain carries TRBV12-3 or TRBV12-4 and TRBJ2-4; the D gene TCRdb calls, TRBD2, cannot be checked with no DNA. CDR3 length: 14 residues. Here the CDR3 reads CASSLGGVENMQYF.

The CDR3 loop is CASSYSGTGADNSPLHF. The chain joins TRBV6-5 to TRBJ1-6; TCRdb indicates TRBD1, and absent DNA this call remains unverified. This CDR3 region has 17 residues. Germline assignment: CDR1 MNHEY and CDR2 SVGAGI.

The CDR3 reads CASSQDMDRDTQYF. This chain links TRBV4-2 with TRBJ2-3; the TRBD1 assignment by TCRdb is unverifiable without DNA. Germline-derived CDR1 and CDR2 are LGHNA and YNFKEQ. The CDR3 has 14 amino acids.

The chain carries TRBV10-3 and TRBJ2-7. The CDR3 is 13 residues long. Per germline, CDR1 ENHRY and CDR2 SYGVKD. This chain's CDR3 is CAITDRRSYEQYF.

The chain links TRBV29-1 to TRBJ1-1; TCRdb selects TRBD1, and the lack of DNA leaves this call unchecked. The CDR3 loop spans 14 amino acids. Germline CDR1 reads SQVTM; CDR2 reads ANQGSEA. The CDR3 loop is CSVEAKGANTEAFF.

The chain recombines TRBV5-5 with TRBJ2-7; TCRdb reports TRBD2, a call that lacks DNA to check it against. CDR1 is SGHKS, CDR2 YYEKEE, per germline (reference sequence). CDR3 length equals 14 residues. The CDR3 loop is CASSFPSGAYEQYF.

V is TRBV7-2 and J is TRBJ2-1; TCRdb's D gene call, TRBD2, goes unchecked for lack of DNA. This CDR3 is 15 amino acids long. Per the germline V gene, CDR1 is SGHTA and CDR2 is FQGNSA. The CDR3 loop is CASSLASLSYNEQFF.

The V call is TRBV11-2, the J call TRBJ2-3; no DNA is available, so the TRBD2 call from TCRdb remains unchecked. From germline, CDR1 is SGHAT and CDR2 FQNNGV. The CDR3 length is 16 residues. The CDR3 loop is CASRSERLAGPKGTYF. The full variable domain, rest sourced from reference TRBV11-2 and TRBJ2-3, is EAGVAQSPRYKIIEKRQSVAFWCNPISGHATLYWYQQILGQGPKLLIQFQNNGVVDDSQLPKDRFSAERLKGVDSTLKIQPAKLEDSAVYLCASRSERLAGPKGTYFGPGTRLTVL.

The V call is TRBV29-1, the J call TRBJ2-7; TCRdb proposes TRBD1, but this gene call is untestable without DNA. The CDR3 has 13 amino acids. The germline gives CDR1 SQVTM, CDR2 ANQGSEA. The CDR3 spells CSVESGQLYEQYF.

V gene TRBV20-1 combines with J gene TRBJ2-7; the TCRdb D gene call, TRBD2, has no DNA to confirm it. This CDR3 has 18 amino acids. Per the germline V gene, CDR1 is DFQATT and CDR2 is SNEGSKA (reference sequence). The chain's CDR3 is CSAKRRSGLAGITYEQYF.

The chain couples TRBV30 to TRBJ1-1. Germline V gene lookup returns CDR1 GTSNPN and CDR2 SVGIG (reference sequence). CDR3 length: 14 residues. The CDR3 protein is CAWSVHPGASEAFF.

This chain's CDR3 is CASSESPLGPGDEQFF. The chain is built from TRBV25-1 and TRBJ2-1; there is no DNA to check the TCRdb D call of TRBD2. Germline loops: CDR1 MGHDK, CDR2 SYGVNS. The CDR3 extends over 16 amino acids.

The gene calls are TRBV7-2 and TRBJ1-1; no DNA is available, so the TRBD1 call from TCRdb remains unchecked. Germline V gene sequence: CDR1 SGHTA, CDR2 FQGNSA. This CDR3 spans 17 amino acids. The CDR3 sequence: CASSLAPPGGSPPEAFF.

CDR3 in amino acids: CASSEADTGELFF. The V call is TRBV6-4, the J call TRBJ2-2. Germline V gene sequence: CDR1 MRHNA, CDR2 SNTAGT. The CDR3 extends over 13 amino acids.

This CDR3 reads CASSLPGTSGHNEQFF. The rearrangement joins TRBV5-1 to TRBJ2-1; the D call from TCRdb, TRBD2, cannot be confirmed without DNA. This CDR3 comprises 16 residues. CDR1 SGHRS and CDR2 YFSETQ come from the germline V gene.

This chain uses TRBV28 with TRBJ2-1; with no DNA, the TCRdb D assignment of TRBD1 cannot be verified. CDR3 length: 17 residues. Germline V lookup: CDR1 MDHEN, CDR2 SYDVKM. CDR3 sequence reads: CASSPNFPGQKYNEQFF.

V is TRBV20-1 and J is TRBJ1-5. This CDR3 has 13 amino acids. Germline-derived CDR1 and CDR2 are DFQATT and SNEGSKA (reference sequence). CDR3 residues: CSARVIPNQPQHF.

The rearrangement uses TRBV24-1 and TRBJ2-1. The CDR3 contains 14 residues. Per germline, CDR1 KGHDR and CDR2 SFDVKD. CDR3 in amino acids: CATSDLTDYNEQFF.

The chain combines TRBV29-1 with TRBJ2-7; checking the TCRdb D call of TRBD2 is not possible without DNA. Germline V gives CDR1 SQVTM, CDR2 ANQGSEA. The CDR3 loop spans 13 amino acids. CDR3: CSASQGGIDEQYF.

The chain combines TRBV5-4 with TRBJ2-7; TCRdb returns TRBD1, unconfirmable since there is no DNA. The length of the CDR3 is 13 residues. Per germline, CDR1 SGHNT and CDR2 YYREEE (reference sequence). CDR3 sequence: CASSDGQPYEQYF. Full variable domain (remainder filled in from reference TRBV5-4 and TRBJ2-7): ETGVTQSPTHLIKTRGQQVTLRCSSQSGHNTVSWYQQALGQGPQFIFQYYREEENGRGNFPPRFSGLQFPNYSSELNVNALELDDSALYLCASSDGQPYEQYFGPGTRLTVT.

The chain carries TRBV7-3 and TRBJ2-3; the D call of TRBD2 rests on TCRdb alone, since no DNA is present to check it. The CDR3 length is 14 residues. Germline V gene lookup returns CDR1 SGHTA and CDR2 FQGTGA. This CDR3 reads CASSASGSTDTQYF.

The chain uses TRBV11-2 and TRBJ2-5; the TCRdb call, TRBD2, lacks DNA for checking. This CDR3 is built from 19 residues. Germline CDR1 is SGHAT and CDR2 is FQNNGV. CDR3 in amino acids: CASSLDHGGLAGGEETQYF.

CDR3 region: CASSSRGLPGLFF. The rearrangement joins TRBV7-9 to TRBJ1-4; TCRdb's D gene call, TRBD1, goes unchecked for lack of DNA. The CDR3 is 13 amino acids. Germline CDR1 is SEHNR and CDR2 is FQNEAQ (reference sequence).

The rearrangement joins TRBV20-1 to TRBJ1-1; TCRdb's D gene call, TRBD1, goes unchecked for lack of DNA. The length of the CDR3 is 14 residues. The germline CDR1 and CDR2 sequences are DFQATT and SNEGSKA (reference sequence). CDR3 region: CSAIPSRGWVETFF.

V is TRBV18 and J is TRBJ1-2; TCRdb picks TRBD1, but there is no DNA to check that call. The CDR3 consists of 14 residues. Germline loops: CDR1 KGHSH, CDR2 LQKENI. CDR3 loop: CASSPGTVNYGYTF.

The V and J genes are TRBV6-5 and TRBJ1-2; TCRdb calls TRBD1, which cannot be checked without DNA. The germline gives CDR1 MNHEY, CDR2 SVGAGI. This CDR3 is 14 amino acids long. The CDR3 is CASSSTGDSRGYTF.